Following are 21 T cell receptor beta chains from one sample sequenced in a study of blood T cell repertoires in COVID-19. This table comes from immunoSEQ multiplex PCR, and its TCRdb copy is limited to in-frame clones, with some not included. The table lists some 260,000 clones, about 70% of them singletons. Sequenced material: peripheral blood. The receptors stem from a woman aged 80 or older with acute or convalescent COVID-19.

The rearrangement uses TRBV19 and TRBJ1-6; TRBD1 agrees at 9 bases. This CDR3 contains 14 residues. V dropped 4 bases and J dropped 9; count of bases not matched to a gene: 4. Per the germline V gene, CDR1 is LNHDA and CDR2 is SQIVND (reference sequence). The DNA for the CDR3 is TGTGCCAGTAGTACTACAGGGGGCTTTTCACCCCTCCACTTT. Amino acids: CASSTTGGFSPLHF.

The chain joins TRBV5-5 to TRBJ2-4, with a weak D call TRBD2 (6 bases). CDR3 size: 17 residues. Germline V lookup: CDR1 SGHKS, CDR2 YYEKEE (reference sequence). V lost 0 bases to trimming and J lost 0 bases, with 13 bases between them. The CDR3 DNA reads as TGTGCCAGCAGCTTGGCCGTTGGGGGGTTAGCCAAAAACATTCAGTACTTC. This codes for CASSLAVGGLAKNIQYF.

The J gene is TRBJ1-5, the V gene TRBV28; TRBD1 is a possible D gene (6 bases). The CDR3 has 16 amino acids. CDR1 MDHEN and CDR2 SYDVKM come from the germline V gene. Trimming stripped 2 bases from V and 5 bases from J, with 16 bases between. CDR3 residues: CASSLAGGLIDQPQHF. DNA for the CDR3: TGTGCCAGCAGTTTAGCGGGGGGGCTGATAGATCAGCCCCAGCATTTT.

The V and J genes are TRBV18 and TRBJ2-7; maybe TRBD2 (6 bases). CDR3 length: 14 amino acids. Trimming took off 6 bases at V and 6 bases at J, with 18 bases between the two ends. The germline V gene has CDR1 KGHSH and CDR2 LQKENI. CDR3 loop: CASSPGLARSEQYF. The CDR3 coding sequence is TGTGCCAGCTCCCCGGGGCTAGCGAGATCCGAGCAGTACTTC.

This chain joins TRBV5-1 and TRBJ2-3; D is perhaps TRBD1 (8 bases). Trimming stripped 2 bases from V and 4 bases from J, with 20 bases between. There are 17 residues in the CDR3. Germline V gives CDR1 SGHRS, CDR2 YFSETQ. The CDR3 region has the DNA TGCGCCAGCAGCTTAGAAGTAACAGGGGGAGGGGCAGATACGCAGTATTTT. Translation: CASSLEVTGGGADTQYF.

This CDR3 is CASSYDSTVYGYTF. DNA for the CDR3: TGTGCCAGCAGTTACGACAGTACGGTTTATGGCTACACCTTC. The rearrangement uses TRBV6-5 and TRBJ1-2; D is possibly TRBD1 (5 bases). The V end lost 2 bases, the J end lost 5 bases, and 12 bases lay between the germline ends. The V gene's germline CDR1 is MNHEY and CDR2 SVGAGI. This CDR3 is built from 14 residues.

Only a few counts were recorded for this clone. The V gene is TRBV7-9, the J gene TRBJ2-7, with 7 bases matching TRBD2. The V segment lost 5 bases and the J segment 4 bases; nucleotides outside the gene matches: 14. This CDR3 contains 16 residues. Germline V CDR1 and CDR2: SEHNR, FQNEAQ (reference sequence). This CDR3 is CASSPVGWEGRYEQYF. The CDR3 nucleotides are TGTGCCAGCAGCCCGGTTGGGTGGGAGGGCCGATACGAGCAGTACTTC.

This clone has more than one count but fewer than ten. The chain employs TRBV6-2 or TRBV6-3 and TRBJ2-1; tentatively, D is TRBD2 (6 bases). Germline V gene lookup returns CDR1 MNHEY and CDR2 SVGEGT. V lost 5 bases, J lost 10 bases, and 18 bases lay in between. This CDR3 spans 14 amino acids. CDR3 in amino acids: CASSKRAPGLEQFF. CDR3 nucleotide sequence: TGTGCCAGCAGTAAGAGAGCACCGGGACTCGAGCAGTTCTTC.

V usage is TRBV25-1 and J usage is TRBJ1-6; no firm D call. Germline CDR1 MGHDK, CDR2 SYGVNS. The CDR3 runs to 12 residues. The V end lost 5 bases, the J end lost 8 bases, and 7 bases lay between the germline ends. CDR3 residues: CASSSSDSPLHF. The CDR3 nucleotides read TGTGCCAGCAGTTCCTCGGATTCACCCCTCCACTTT.

This chain connects TRBV7-9 to TRBJ1-1; D gene uncertain. The CDR3 totals 15 residues. V was clipped by 1 base and J by 4 bases, with 13 bases between them. Germline V gives CDR1 SEHNR, CDR2 FQNEAQ (reference sequence). The CDR3 here is CASSLDGSGVTEAFF. The CDR3 DNA is TGTGCCAGCAGCTTAGACGGCAGCGGGGTCACTGAAGCTTTCTTT.

The chain recombines TRBV7-3 with TRBJ2-1; TRBD2 aligns across 9 bases. V trimming: 5 bases; J trimming: 4 bases; junction bases outside the gene matches: 9. The CDR3 is 16 residues long. Per germline, CDR1 SGHTA and CDR2 FQGTGA. CDR3 in amino acids: CASSVGTSLGYNEQFF. DNA for the CDR3: TGTGCCAGCAGCGTCGGGACTAGCCTAGGATACAATGAGCAGTTCTTC.

This clone was observed a single time. CDR3 nucleotide sequence: TGTGCCAGCAGCTTAGATCCAGGCCAAAAACTGTTTTTT. This gives the protein CASSLDPGQKLFF. The chain combines TRBV7-9 with TRBJ1-4, with unresolved D. CDR1 is SEHNR and CDR2 is FQNEAQ in the germline V gene (reference sequence). The CDR3 covers 13 residues. V gave up 1 base and J gave up 9 bases, with 9 bases separating them. Supplemented by reference TRBV7-9 and TRBJ1-4, the full variable domain reads DTGVSQNPRHKITKRGQNVTFRCDPISEHNRLYWYRQTLGQGPEFLTYFQNEAQLEKSRLLSDRFSAERPKGSFSTLEIQRTEQGDSAMYLCASSLDPGQKLFFGSGTQLSVL.

This chain joins TRBV3-1 (or the pseudogene TRBV3-2) and TRBJ2-1; D gene uncertain. The germline V gene encodes CDR1 LGHDT and CDR2 YNNKEL (reference sequence). This CDR3 has 12 residues. With 4 bases removed from V and 8 bases from J, the gap between germline ends came to 9 bases. The CDR3 nucleotides read TGTGCCAGCAGCCCCAGGCAGTATGAGCAGTTCTTC. Protein: CASSPRQYEQFF.

This rearrangement joins TRBV28 to TRBJ1-2, with TRBD1 identical over 7 bases. Germline loops: CDR1 MDHEN, CDR2 SYDVKM. CDR3 length: 13 amino acids. The junction had 13 bases not matched to a gene; V was cut back by 7 bases and J by 11 bases. The CDR3 reads CASKLATGFLYTF. The DNA of the CDR3 is TGTGCCAGCAAACTCGCGACAGGGTTTTTATACACCTTC.

The V call is TRBV27, the J call TRBJ1-1; maybe TRBD1 (5 bases). Germline V gene sequence: CDR1 MNHEY, CDR2 SMNVEV (reference sequence). Trimming left V 6 bases short and J 1 base short, with 12 bases between. CDR3 length equals 14 residues. The CDR3 sequence: CASRRGTGNTEAFF. CDR3 coding DNA: TGTGCCAGCAGGCGCGGGACTGGGAACACTGAAGCTTTCTTT.

About this clone: This specimen includes other DNA sequences encoding the same CDR3. This chain links TRBV9 with TRBJ2-1, with 11 nucleotides matching TRBD2. The junction had 1 base not matched to a gene; V was cut back by 1 base and J by 4 bases. Per the germline V gene, CDR1 is SGDLS and CDR2 is YYNGEE. This CDR3 comprises 15 residues. CDR3 region: CASSVLAGGYNEQFF. The CDR3 nucleotides read TGTGCCAGCAGCGTACTAGCGGGGGGATACAATGAGCAGTTCTTC.

The chain uses TRBV3-1 (or the pseudogene TRBV3-2) and TRBJ1-5; D unclear. Germline V CDR1 and CDR2: LGHDT, YNNKEL (reference sequence). Between the trimmed V and J ends, which lost 1 base and 4 bases, there was a span of 8 bases. The CDR3 extends over 14 amino acids. The chain's CDR3 is CASSQAQDNQPQHF. For the CDR3, the DNA is TGTGCCAGCAGCCAAGCTCAGGATAATCAGCCCCAGCATTTT.

J is TRBJ2-7 and V is TRBV4-1; possibly TRBD2 for D (6 bases). Trimming stripped 4 bases from V and 3 bases from J, with 22 bases between. Germline CDR1 is MGHRA and CDR2 is YSYEKL. The CDR3 totals 17 residues. This chain's CDR3 is CASSPYPEGPLHYEQYF. The DNA for the CDR3 is TGCGCCAGCAGCCCCTACCCGGAGGGACCCCTACACTACGAGCAGTACTTC.

This rearrangement joins TRBV25-1 to TRBJ1-1, with 10 positions matching TRBD1. CDR1 and CDR2 (germline): MGHDK, SYGVNS. The CDR3 sequence is 14 residues long. Unmatched junction bases numbered 4, after V lost 7 bases and J lost 2 bases. The CDR3 reads CASTGQGDNTEAFF. CDR3 nucleotides: TGTGCCAGCACCGGACAGGGGGATAACACTGAAGCTTTCTTT.

The chain combines TRBV27 with TRBJ2-7, with 7 bases that match TRBD1. This CDR3 spans 14 amino acids. The V gene end was trimmed by 3 bases and the J gene end by 3 bases; junction bases not matched to a gene: 5. CDR1 and CDR2 from the germline V gene are MNHEY and SMNVEV (reference sequence). This chain's CDR3 is CASSFRDRIYEQYF. As DNA, the CDR3 is TGTGCCAGCAGTTTCCGGGACAGAATCTACGAGCAGTACTTC.

The table lists this clone with a count of one. Within the sample, other DNA sequences also encode this same CDR3. The chain recombines TRBV20-1 with TRBJ1-1; no clear D. Trimming removed 3 bases at V and 1 base at J, with 6 bases between. Germline-derived CDR1 and CDR2 are DFQATT and SNEGSKA (reference sequence). The CDR3 has 12 amino acids. The DNA of the CDR3 is TGCAGTGCTAGTTCCGGGAACACTGAAGCTTTCTTT. Translation: CSASSGNTEAFF.